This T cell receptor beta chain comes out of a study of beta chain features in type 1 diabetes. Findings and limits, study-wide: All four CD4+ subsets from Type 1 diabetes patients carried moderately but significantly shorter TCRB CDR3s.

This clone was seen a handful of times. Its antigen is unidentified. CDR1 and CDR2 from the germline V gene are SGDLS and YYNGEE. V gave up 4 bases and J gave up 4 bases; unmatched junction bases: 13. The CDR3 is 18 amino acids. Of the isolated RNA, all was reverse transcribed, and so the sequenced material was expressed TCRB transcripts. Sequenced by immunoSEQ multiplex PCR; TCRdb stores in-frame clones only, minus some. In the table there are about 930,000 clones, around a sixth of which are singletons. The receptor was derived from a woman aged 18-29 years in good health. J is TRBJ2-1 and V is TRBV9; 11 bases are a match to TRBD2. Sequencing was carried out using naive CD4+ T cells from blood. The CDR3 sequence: CASSSHTPGLADYNEQFF. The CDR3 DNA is TGTGCCAGCAGCTCCCACACCCCGGGACTAGCGGATTACAATGAGCAGTTCTTC.